This T cell receptor beta chain was captured by sequencing in a study of blood T cells in healthy people across ages. The overall study: The capture of about one barcoded beta molecule per two T cells was achieved by template switching.

This clonotype was detected only once. Its antigen is undetermined. PBMCs numbering at least 6.5 million were isolated per sample. Through a sample-barcoded 5' primer and a J-beta primer mix, a second PCR was run for about 6 to 11 cycles. No fewer than 3 million CDR3-containing paired-end reads came from each sample. TCRdb re-derived calls from the 5' RACE reads in MiXCR, one entry per CDR3 protein. Among 1.5 million or so distinct CDR3 sequences listed, 35% to 45% were seen once. Overall study findings and caveats: Using unsorted PBMCs precluded a conclusive naive versus antigen-experienced comparison.

The CDR3 contains 16 residues. CDR1 SGHTA and CDR2 FQGNSA come from the germline V gene. J was trimmed by 7 bases and V by 4 bases; bases with no gene match: 10. Sequencing was done on a sample of blood. The sequence came from a woman in her late teens or twenties in good health. The chain joins TRBV7-2 to TRBJ2-1; TRBD1 matches 10 bases. CDR3 DNA: TGTGCCAGCAGCTGGGGAGACAGGGGGCGCTGGAATGAGCAGTTCTTC. Amino acids: CASSWGDRGRWNEQFF.